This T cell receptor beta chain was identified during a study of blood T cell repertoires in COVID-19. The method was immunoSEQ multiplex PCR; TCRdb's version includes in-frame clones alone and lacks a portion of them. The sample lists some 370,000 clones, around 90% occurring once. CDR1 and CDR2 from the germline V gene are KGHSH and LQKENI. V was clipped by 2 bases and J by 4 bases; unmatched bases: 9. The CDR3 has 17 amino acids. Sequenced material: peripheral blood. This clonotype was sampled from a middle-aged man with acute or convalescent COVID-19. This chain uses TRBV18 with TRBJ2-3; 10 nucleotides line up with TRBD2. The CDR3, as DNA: TGTGCCAGCTCACCAGCCAGCGGGGGGGCCCGGGCAGATACGCAGTATTTT. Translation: CASSPASGGARADTQYF.